A single T cell receptor (beta chain) is shown here with its context. This clonotype occurred many times. Its antigen remains undetermined. Base-call qualities are not available, and no considerably larger clone is one nucleotide away. These data belong to a study of breast tumors, draining lymph nodes, adjacent tissues (dated by TCRdb to the mid-2010s). At the level of the whole study: TCR beta repertoires were compared across tumor, adjacent nontumor tissue and axillary lymph nodes obtained from breast cancer patients. The study aimed to assess the relationships and possible T-cell exchange between tumor, surrounding tissue and draining lymph node repertoires in human breast cancer. Study-wide conclusions, independent of this receptor: Tumor and nontumor tissue repertoires were significantly more similar in luminal-like than in basal-like breast cancer. The conclusion that tumor T cells originate in lymph nodes was presented as consistent with a hypothesis rather than as directly demonstrated. A scenario in which most tumor T cells derive from the lymph node and then expand within tumor tissue was judged to be consistent with the data. Tumor T-cell repertoires showed less diversity than lymph node repertoires and more diversity than nontumor tissue repertoires, and tumor T-cell repertoires showed preferential V and J gene usage.

The CDR3 numbers 16 residues from cysteine through phenylalanine. Here the CDR3 DNA is all that survives: 48 bases in frame from base 1. V lost 5 bases and J lost 3 bases, and the count of bases not matched to a germline gene is 13. Looking up the germline V gene (reference sequence) yields CDR1 DFQATT and CDR2 SNEGSKA. Lymph node samples came from the axillary draining lymph nodes of breast cancer patients. The run used an Illumina HiSeq 2000. Multiplex PCR amplification was used to build the TCR beta chain libraries. High-throughput sequencing was used to analyze the amplified TCR beta chain products. TCRdb itself trimmed the public reads at Q25 with fastp, ran MiXCR and retained productive beta chains. Each CDR3 protein appears once, grouped with its most common genes and DNA. A total of around 120,000 distinct CDR3 sequences appear in this sample, just under 20% of them only once. Jointly, the top ten make up 3.5% to 4.5% of the sample.

The V and J segments used are TRBV20-1 and TRBJ2-3; 8 bases in the middle match TRBD2. The specimen was axillary lymph node tissue. This receptor was taken from a female donor with breast cancer. Some clones in this sample may be carry-over from other donors' samples. CDR3 reads: CSADESGSGSTDTQYF. The bases are TGCAGTGCTGATGAAAGCGGGAGTGGGTCGACAGATACGCAGTATTTT.